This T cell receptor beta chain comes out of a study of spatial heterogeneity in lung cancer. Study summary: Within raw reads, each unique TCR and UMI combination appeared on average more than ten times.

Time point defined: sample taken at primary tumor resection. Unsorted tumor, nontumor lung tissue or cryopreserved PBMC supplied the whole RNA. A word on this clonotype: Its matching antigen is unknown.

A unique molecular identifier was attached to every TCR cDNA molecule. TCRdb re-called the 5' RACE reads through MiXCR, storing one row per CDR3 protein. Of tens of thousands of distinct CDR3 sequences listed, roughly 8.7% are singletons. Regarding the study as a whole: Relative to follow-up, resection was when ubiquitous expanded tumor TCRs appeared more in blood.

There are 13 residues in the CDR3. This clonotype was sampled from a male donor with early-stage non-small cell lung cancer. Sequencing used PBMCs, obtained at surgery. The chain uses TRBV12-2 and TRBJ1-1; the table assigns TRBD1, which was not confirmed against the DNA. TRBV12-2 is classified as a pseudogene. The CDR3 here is CASRFDRGVEAFF. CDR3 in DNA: TGTGCAAGTCGCTTTGACAGGGGGGTAGAGGCTTTCTTT.